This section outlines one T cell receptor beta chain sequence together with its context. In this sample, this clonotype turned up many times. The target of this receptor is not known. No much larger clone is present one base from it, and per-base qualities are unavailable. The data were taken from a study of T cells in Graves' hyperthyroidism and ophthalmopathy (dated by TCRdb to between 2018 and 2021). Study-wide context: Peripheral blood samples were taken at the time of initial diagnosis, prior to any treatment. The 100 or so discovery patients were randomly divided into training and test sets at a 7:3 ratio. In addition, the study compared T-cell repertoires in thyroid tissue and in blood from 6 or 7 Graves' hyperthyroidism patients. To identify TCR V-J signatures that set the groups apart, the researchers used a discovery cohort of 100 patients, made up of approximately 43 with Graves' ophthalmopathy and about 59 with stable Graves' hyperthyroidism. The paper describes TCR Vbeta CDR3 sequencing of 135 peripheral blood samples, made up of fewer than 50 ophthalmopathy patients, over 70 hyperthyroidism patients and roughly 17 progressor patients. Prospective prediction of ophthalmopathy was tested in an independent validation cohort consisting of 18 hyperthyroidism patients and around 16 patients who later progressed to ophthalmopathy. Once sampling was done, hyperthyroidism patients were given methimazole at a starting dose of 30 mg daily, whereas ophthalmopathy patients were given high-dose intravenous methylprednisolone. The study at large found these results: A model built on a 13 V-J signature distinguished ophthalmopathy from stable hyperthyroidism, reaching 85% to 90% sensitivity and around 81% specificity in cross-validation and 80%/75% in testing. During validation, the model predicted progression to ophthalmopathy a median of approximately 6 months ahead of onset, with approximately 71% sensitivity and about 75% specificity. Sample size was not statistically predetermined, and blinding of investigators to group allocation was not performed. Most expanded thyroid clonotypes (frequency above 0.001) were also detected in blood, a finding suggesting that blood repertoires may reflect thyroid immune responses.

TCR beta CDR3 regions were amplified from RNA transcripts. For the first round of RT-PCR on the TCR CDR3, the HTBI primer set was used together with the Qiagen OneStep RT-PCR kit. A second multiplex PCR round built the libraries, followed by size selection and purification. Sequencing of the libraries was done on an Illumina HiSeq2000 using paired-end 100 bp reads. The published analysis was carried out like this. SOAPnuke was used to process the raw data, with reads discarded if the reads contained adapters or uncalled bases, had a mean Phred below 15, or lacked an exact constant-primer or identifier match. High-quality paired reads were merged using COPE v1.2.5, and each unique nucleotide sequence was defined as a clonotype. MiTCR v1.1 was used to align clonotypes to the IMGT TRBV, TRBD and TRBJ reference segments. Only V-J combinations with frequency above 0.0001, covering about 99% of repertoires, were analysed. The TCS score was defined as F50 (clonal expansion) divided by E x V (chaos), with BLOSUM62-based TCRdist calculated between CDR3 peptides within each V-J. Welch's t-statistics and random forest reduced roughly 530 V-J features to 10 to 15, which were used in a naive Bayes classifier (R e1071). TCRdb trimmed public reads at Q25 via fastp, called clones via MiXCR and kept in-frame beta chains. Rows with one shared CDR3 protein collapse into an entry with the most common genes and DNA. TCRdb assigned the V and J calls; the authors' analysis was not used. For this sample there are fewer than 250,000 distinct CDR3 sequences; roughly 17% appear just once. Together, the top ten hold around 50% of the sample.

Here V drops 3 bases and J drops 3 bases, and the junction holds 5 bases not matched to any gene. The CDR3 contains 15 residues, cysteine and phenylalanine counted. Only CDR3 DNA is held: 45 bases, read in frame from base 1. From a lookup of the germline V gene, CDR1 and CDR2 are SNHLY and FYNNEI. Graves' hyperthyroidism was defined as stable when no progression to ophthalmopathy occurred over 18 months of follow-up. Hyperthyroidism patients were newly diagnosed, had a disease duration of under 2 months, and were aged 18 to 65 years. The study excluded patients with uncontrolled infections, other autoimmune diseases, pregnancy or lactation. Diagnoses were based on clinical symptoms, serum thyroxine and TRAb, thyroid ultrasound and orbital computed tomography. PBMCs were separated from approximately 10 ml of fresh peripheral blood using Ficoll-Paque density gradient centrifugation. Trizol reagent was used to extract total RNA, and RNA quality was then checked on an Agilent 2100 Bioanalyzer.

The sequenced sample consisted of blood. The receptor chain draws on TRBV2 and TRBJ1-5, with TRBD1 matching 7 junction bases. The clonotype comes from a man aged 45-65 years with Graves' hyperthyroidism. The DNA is TGTGCCAGCAGTGAGGGCAGGGGGTTCAATCAGCCCCAGCATTTT. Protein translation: CASSEGRGFNQPQHF.